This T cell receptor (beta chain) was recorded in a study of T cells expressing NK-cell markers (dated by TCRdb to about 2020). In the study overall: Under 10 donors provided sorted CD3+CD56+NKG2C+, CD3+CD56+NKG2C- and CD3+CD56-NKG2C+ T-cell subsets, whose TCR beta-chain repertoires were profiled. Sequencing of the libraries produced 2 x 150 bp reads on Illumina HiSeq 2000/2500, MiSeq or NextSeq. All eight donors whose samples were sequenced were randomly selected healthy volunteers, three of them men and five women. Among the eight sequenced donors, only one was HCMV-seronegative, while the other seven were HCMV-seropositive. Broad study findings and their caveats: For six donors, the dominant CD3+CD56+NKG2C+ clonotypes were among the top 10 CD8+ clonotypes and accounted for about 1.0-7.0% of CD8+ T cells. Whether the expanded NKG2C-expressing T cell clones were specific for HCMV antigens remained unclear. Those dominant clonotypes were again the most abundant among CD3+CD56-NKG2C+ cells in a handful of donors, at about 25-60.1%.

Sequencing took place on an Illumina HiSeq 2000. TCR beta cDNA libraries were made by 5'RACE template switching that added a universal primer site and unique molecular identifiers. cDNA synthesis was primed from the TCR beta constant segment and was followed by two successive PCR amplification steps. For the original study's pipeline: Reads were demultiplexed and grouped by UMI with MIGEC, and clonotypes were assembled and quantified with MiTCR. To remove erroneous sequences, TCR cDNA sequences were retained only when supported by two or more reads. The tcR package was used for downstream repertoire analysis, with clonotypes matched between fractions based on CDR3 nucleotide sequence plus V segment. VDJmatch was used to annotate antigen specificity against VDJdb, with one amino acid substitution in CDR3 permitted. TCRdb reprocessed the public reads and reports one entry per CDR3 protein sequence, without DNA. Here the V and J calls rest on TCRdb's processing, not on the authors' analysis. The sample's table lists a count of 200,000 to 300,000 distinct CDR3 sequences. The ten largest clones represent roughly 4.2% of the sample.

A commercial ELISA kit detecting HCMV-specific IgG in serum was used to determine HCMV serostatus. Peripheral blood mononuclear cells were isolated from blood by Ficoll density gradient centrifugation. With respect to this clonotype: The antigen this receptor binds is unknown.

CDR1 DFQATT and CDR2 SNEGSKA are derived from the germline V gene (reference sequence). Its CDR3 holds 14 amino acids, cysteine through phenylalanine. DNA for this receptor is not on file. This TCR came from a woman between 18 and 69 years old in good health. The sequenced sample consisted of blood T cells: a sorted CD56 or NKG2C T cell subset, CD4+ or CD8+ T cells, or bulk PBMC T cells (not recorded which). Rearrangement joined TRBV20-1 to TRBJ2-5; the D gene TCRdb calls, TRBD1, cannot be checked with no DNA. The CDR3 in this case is CSASGGQGLETQYF.